The rows below give T cell receptor beta chains drawn from one sample of a study of control samples from healthy donors and cancer patients. Repertoires were generated with immunoSEQ multiplex PCR, while TCRdb's copy carries only in-frame clones and drops some. The profile shows 150,000 or so clones, over 90% of them singletons. The sequenced sample consisted of blood. The receptors shown here come from a man aged 45-65 years in good health. Both conserved end residues are part of each CDR3.

>TRBJ2-3|TRBV12-1
CASSFARRATTSGRPDTQYF
>TRBJ2-7|TRBV5-1
CASRDSYPGDEQYF
>TRBJ2-7|TRBV3-1/TRBV3-2
CASRGQGSSYEQYF
>TRBJ2-5|TRBV7-9
CASSLEVAKRGDQYF
>TRBJ1-4|TRBV10-3
CAISESSDSGGNEKLFF
>TRBJ1-6|TRBV12-5
CASGQGKRGARQPPGNSPLHF
>TRBJ2-2|TRBV5-1
CAGQATDTGELFF
>TRBJ2-1|TRBV2
CASKLAGGSDEQFF
>TRBJ2-7|TRBV5-6
CASSLSGTYEQYF
>TRBJ1-3|TRBV30
CAWNRQSSGNTIYF
>TRBJ2-1|TRBV4-1
CASSQDGAGINEQFF
>TRBJ2-6|TRBV7-4
CASPTHRDRPYNSGANVLTF
>TRBJ2-7|TRBV5-4
CASSILIAGVNEQYF
>TRBJ1-1|TRBV2
CASIQIENTEAFF
>TRBJ2-3|TRBV24-1
CATSDPTGTTTDTQYF
>TRBJ2-1|TRBV7-9
CASSTGWQGSYNEQFF
>TRBJ2-1|TRBV30
CARGTDAYNEQFF
>TRBJ1-1|TRBV14
CASSQDQRGGTEAFF
>TRBJ2-7|TRBV5-4
CASSLAGGSSYEQYF
>TRBJ1-1|TRBV7-2
CASSLFAGMNTEAFF
>TRBJ2-1|TRBV7-2
CASSFPPGDEQFF
>TRBJ2-1|TRBV19
CASSIDRQSSYNEQFF
>TRBJ1-1|TRBV7-3
CASSLRGNTEAFF
>TRBJ2-7|TRBV5-1
CASSLAVSEQYF
>TRBJ2-7|TRBV10-3
CAISVNRDGYEQYF
>TRBJ2-7|TRBV11-3
CASSYNVDGYNEQYF
>TRBJ1-4|TRBV5-4
CASSSGEKLFF
>TRBJ2-7|TRBV5-1
CASTPQGRYEQYF
>TRBJ2-3|TRBV18
CASSPIPSSTDTQYF
>TRBJ2-1|TRBV19
CASSTNRGTSSYNEQFF
>TRBJ1-4|TRBV29-1
CSVSWESNEKLFF
>TRBJ2-1|TRBV2
CASRDYLYKFF
>TRBJ1-5|TRBV7-9
CASSLVGAGDQPQHF
>TRBJ2-7|TRBV29-1
CSVYLTGSPYEQYF
>TRBJ1-5|TRBV28
CASTLDRYSNQPQHF
>TRBJ2-5|TRBV6-5
CASSRRLATGTQYF
>TRBJ1-1|TRBV6-6
CASTEQGTEAFF
>TRBJ2-3|TRBV29-1
CSVPYPGVDTQYF
>TRBJ1-1|TRBV5-1
CASSPLSASNTEAFF
>TRBJ2-7|TRBV28
CASTSGELSYEQYF
>TRBJ2-1|TRBV6-5
CASSLPSGRDNEQFF
>TRBJ1-2|TRBV27
CASSSGQGSYTF